This entry describes one TCR beta chain. This entry belongs to a study of blood T cell repertoires in COVID-19. In the study overall: Sites across the United States, Italy and Spain contributed samples from acute and convalescent COVID-19. PBMCs, B-cell-depleted T cells, or T cells were the source of the cDNA or gDNA that made up the material.

In the authors' workflow: Amplification of reference gene primers was used by the study to estimate nucleated cell counts. The table came from immunoSEQ multiplex PCR; TCRdb's copy has only in-frame clones and leaves some out. V and J calls and clone size come straight from that table; D and trimming were deduced from the DNA. The repertoire holds 70,000 or so clones, with about 92% as singletons. The CDR3 is 12 amino acids. The germline CDR1 and CDR2 sequences are SNHLY and FYNNEI. V gave up 6 bases and J gave up 6 bases, with 11 bases separating them. The chain employs TRBV2 and TRBJ1-2; tentative D call: TRBD1 (6 bases). Sequencing input: peripheral blood. The sequence derives from a man aged 45-65 years with acute or convalescent COVID-19. The CDR3 sequence: CASSRRTDGYTF. In nucleotides, the CDR3 is TGTGCCAGCAGCCGGAGGACAGATGGCTACACCTTC.